This section outlines one T cell receptor beta chain sequence together with its context. Antigen: not known. The entry originates in a study of shared clonotypes between healthy human individuals. Overall study: CD4 naive and CD4 memory each took three plates per donor, while CD8 naive took two and CD8 memory one.

The table came from immunoSEQ multiplex PCR; TCRdb's copy has only in-frame clones and leaves some out. Of about 2.4 million clones in the sample, roughly 93% were seen once. Whole-study results and caveats: Blood was the sole source, and tissue repertoires probably differ. Researchers found naive subsets generally carried larger estimated richness than memory subsets. Sequencing depth was predicted to influence how clonotypes are shared among donors.

J lost 3 bases, V lost 10 bases, and 6 bases had no gene match. Germline V gene lookup returns CDR1 MNHNS and CDR2 SASEGT. This CDR3 is built from 14 residues. The J gene is TRBJ2-3, the V gene TRBV6-1; 11 bases match TRBD2. The sample was naive CD4+ T cells from PBMCs. Subset reported: CD45RA+ positively selected. This receptor was obtained from a man between 18 and 29 years old in good health. Some clones in this sample may be carry-over from other donors' samples. The CDR3 loop reads CAIRLAGYTDTQYF. The CDR3 DNA reads TGTGCCATCAGACTAGCGGGATATACAGATACGCAGTATTTT.